The 3 T cell receptor beta chains below were found in one sample sequenced in a study of cytomegalovirus exposure and HLA in healthy donors. Researchers ran the PCR with 60 Vbeta and 13 Jbeta primers. The assay was immunoSEQ multiplex PCR, and TCRdb's table has in-frame clones only and misses some. The data show 200,000 or so clones, and the top ten clones hold around 0.7%. The material sequenced was PBMCs. Receptors originate from a boy aged 10-17 years in good health and CMV-seronegative.

J is TRBJ1-6 and V is TRBV4-2; 11 bases match TRBD1. This CDR3 has 17 residues. V dropped 0 bases and J dropped 7; count of bases not matched to a gene: 5. Germline CDR1 and CDR2: LGHNA and YNFKEQ. CDR3 loop: CASSQDTRDRGNSPLHF. The CDR3, as DNA: TGTGCCAGCAGCCAAGATACGCGGGACAGGGGGAATTCACCCCTCCACTTT.

V and J are TRBV5-1 and TRBJ1-5; D is possibly TRBD1 (5 bases). V was cut by 4 bases and J by 3 bases, with 11 bases left in between. This CDR3 is built from 14 residues. Germline V gene data show CDR1 as SGHRS and CDR2 as YFSETQ. CDR3 protein: CASSPDSYNQPQHF. The CDR3 DNA follows: TGCGCCAGCAGCCCAGACAGTTACAATCAGCCCCAGCATTTT.

This rearrangement joins TRBV7-9 to TRBJ1-2; a possible D gene is TRBD1 (6 bases). CDR3 size: 13 residues. Germline V gene data show CDR1 as SEHNR and CDR2 as FQNEAQ (reference sequence). The V gene lost 7 bases and the J gene lost 4 bases, with 13 bases spanning the gap. CDR3 sequence reads: CASNGGPLYGYTF. Written as DNA, the CDR3 is TGTGCCAGCAACGGGGGGCCCCTCTATGGCTACACCTTC.